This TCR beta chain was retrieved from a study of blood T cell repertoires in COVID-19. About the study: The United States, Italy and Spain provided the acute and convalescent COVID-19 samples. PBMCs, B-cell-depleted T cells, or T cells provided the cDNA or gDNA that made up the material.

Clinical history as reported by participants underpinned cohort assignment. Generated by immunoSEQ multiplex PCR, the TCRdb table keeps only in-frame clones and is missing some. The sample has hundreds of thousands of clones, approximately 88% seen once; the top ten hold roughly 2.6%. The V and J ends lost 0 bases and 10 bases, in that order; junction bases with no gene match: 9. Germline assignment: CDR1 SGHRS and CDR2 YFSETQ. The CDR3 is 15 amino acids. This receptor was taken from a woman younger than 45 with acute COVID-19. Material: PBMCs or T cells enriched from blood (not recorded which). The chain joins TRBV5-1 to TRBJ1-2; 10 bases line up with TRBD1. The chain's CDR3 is CASSLGDRGWQTYTF. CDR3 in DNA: TGCGCCAGCAGCTTGGGGGACAGGGGTTGGCAGACCTACACCTTC.